What follows are 17 T cell receptor beta chains derived from one specimen sequenced in a study of cytomegalovirus exposure and HLA in healthy donors. PCR employed 60 Vbeta and 13 Jbeta primers. Profiled with immunoSEQ multiplex PCR; TCRdb holds only in-frame clones, not every one. Of 120,000 to 150,000 clones listed, 76% are singletons. Specimen: PBMCs. These receptors originate from a woman in her 40s in good health and CMV-seronegative.

The gene calls are TRBV4-1 and TRBJ2-1, with 7 bases that match TRBD1. V lost 8 bases and J lost 0; bases outside the gene matches: 4. Germline V gene sequence: CDR1 MGHRA, CDR2 YSYEKL. This CDR3 contains 14 residues. CDR3: CASQGETSYNEQFF. CDR3 sequence (DNA): TGCGCCAGCCAGGGGGAGACCTCCTACAATGAGCAGTTCTTC.

V gene TRBV6-5 combines with J gene TRBJ1-3; 9 bases are shared with TRBD1. The CDR3 covers 15 residues. The germline gives CDR1 MNHEY, CDR2 SVGAGI. Trimming at V came to 5 bases and at J to 3 bases, leaving 5 bases not matched to a gene. CDR3 in DNA: TGTGCCAGCAGTCAGGACAGGGGAGGTGGAAACACCATATATTTT. Protein: CASSQDRGGGNTIYF.

This clone was recorded a few times. The V call is TRBV4-2, the J call TRBJ2-2; weak D call: TRBD2 (5 bases). Trimming took 7 bases from V and 5 from J, leaving 23 bases between them. Germline values: CDR1 LGHNA, CDR2 YNFKEQ. This CDR3 has 17 amino acids. CDR3 sequence: CASTPRGRPQITGELFF. In DNA, the CDR3 is TGTGCCAGCACCCCACGAGGGCGTCCCCAGATAACCGGGGAGCTGTTTTTT.

The chain is built from TRBV11-2 and TRBJ2-7; the match to TRBD2 covers 9 bases. Germline lookup yields CDR1 SGHAT and CDR2 FQNNGV. The ends lost 2 bases at V and 3 bases at J; junction bases unmatched: 5. The CDR3 covers 15 residues. The CDR3 nucleotides are TGTGCCAGCAGCTTATCCGCTAGCGGGATCTACGAGCAGTACTTC. The encoded protein is CASSLSASGIYEQYF. The variable domain in full, with the rest retrieved from reference TRBV11-2 and TRBJ2-7, is EAGVAQSPRYKIIEKRQSVAFWCNPISGHATLYWYQQILGQGPKLLIQFQNNGVVDDSQLPKDRFSAERLKGVDSTLKIQPAKLEDSAVYLCASSLSASGIYEQYFGPGTRLTVT.

This clone was counted a few times. The CDR3 loop reads CTEVSGSGPDTQYF. CDR3 nucleotides: TGCACCGAGGTTAGCGGGAGCGGGCCAGATACGCAGTATTTT. The V and J genes are TRBV1 and TRBJ2-3; the DNA was not used to check the table's D call, TRBD2. TRBV1 is reported as a pseudogene. This CDR3 region has 14 residues.

CDR3 DNA sequence: TGTGCCAGTAGTCCGAGACAGGGCGGCTACACCTTC. This translates into CASSPRQGGYTF. The rearrangement uses TRBV19 and TRBJ1-2; 7 bases fit TRBD1. V lost 5 bases to trimming and J lost 8 bases; unmatched junction nucleotides: 5. Germline V gene lookup returns CDR1 LNHDA and CDR2 SQIVND (reference sequence). The CDR3 contains 12 residues.

This clone turned up a few times. The chain has TRBV18 and TRBJ1-6; unclear D gene. Per germline, CDR1 KGHSH and CDR2 LQKENI. The CDR3 loop spans 17 amino acids. The ends were cut back, 2 bases at V and 0 bases at J, with 11 bases in the middle. For the CDR3, the DNA is TGTGCCAGCTCACCAGCGAGTCCGAGCTCCTATAATTCACCCCTCCACTTT. Its translation: CASSPASPSSYNSPLHF.

The chain uses TRBV5-1 and TRBJ2-3, with 8 nucleotides matching TRBD2. Looked up from germline, CDR1 is SGHRS and CDR2 is YFSETQ. This CDR3 is built from 14 residues. Losses at the gene ends were 1 base for V and 4 bases for J; bases not matched to a gene: 2. Written as DNA, the CDR3 is TGCGCCAGCAGCTTGACGGGGGGGGCAGATACGCAGTATTTT. This sequence encodes CASSLTGGADTQYF. The whole variable domain, filled in from reference TRBV5-1 and TRBJ2-3, reads KAGVTQTPRYLIKTRGQQVTLSCSPISGHRSVSWYQQTPGQGLQFLFEYFSETQRNKGNFPGRFSGRQFSNSRSEMNVSTLELGDSALYLCASSLTGGADTQYFGPGTRLTVL.

This clone was detected only a few times. J is TRBJ1-1 and V is TRBV28; D is ambiguous. V lost 2 bases, J lost 8 bases, and 9 bases lay in between. Germline V lookup: CDR1 MDHEN, CDR2 SYDVKM. The CDR3 runs 12 residues. The CDR3 sequence is CASSLRSLEAFF. CDR3 nucleotides: TGTGCCAGCAGTTTACGGTCGCTCGAAGCTTTCTTT.

The V call is TRBV7-9, the J call TRBJ1-2; 10 bases line up with TRBD1. The junction had 3 bases not matched to a gene; V was cut back by 5 bases and J by 6 bases. CDR3 size: 13 residues. Per the germline V gene, CDR1 is SEHNR and CDR2 is FQNEAQ (reference sequence). DNA of the CDR3: TGTGCCAGCAGCCCGGGACAGGGGCATGGCTACACCTTC. Protein: CASSPGQGHGYTF.

V usage is TRBV2 and J usage is TRBJ1-6; 9 nucleotides match TRBD1. Germline lookup yields CDR1 SNHLY and CDR2 FYNNEI. The CDR3 extends over 14 amino acids. Unmatched junction bases numbered 7, after V lost 6 bases and J lost 10 bases. CDR3 bases: TGTGCCAGCAGGGGACAGGGTGAGGGGTCACCCCTCCACTTT. Translated: CASRGQGEGSPLHF.

The chain is built from TRBV11-2 and TRBJ2-3; 9 nucleotides line up with TRBD2. The V segment lost 7 bases and the J segment 1 base; nucleotides outside the gene matches: 9. The CDR3 spans 16 residues. Germline loops: CDR1 SGHAT, CDR2 FQNNGV. The CDR3: CASIPGQRGGTDTQYF. Written as DNA, the CDR3 is TGTGCCAGCATCCCCGGTCAGCGGGGGGGCACAGATACGCAGTATTTT.

This rearrangement joins TRBV4-2 to TRBJ2-3, with 12 nucleotides matching TRBD2. CDR3 length equals 17 residues. Per the germline V gene, CDR1 is LGHNA and CDR2 is YNFKEQ. V was pared by 0 bases and J by 4 bases, with 5 bases of the junction left unmatched. The CDR3 protein is CASSQEASGRGPDTQYF. The DNA of the CDR3 is TGTGCCAGCAGCCAAGAAGCTAGCGGGAGGGGCCCAGATACGCAGTATTTT.

V usage is TRBV7-9 and J usage is TRBJ1-5; 7 nucleotides agree with TRBD1. This CDR3 has 15 amino acids. Looked up from germline, CDR1 is SEHNR and CDR2 is FQNEAQ (reference sequence). Trimming took 5 bases from V and 4 from J; bases not matched to a gene: 8. CDR3 loop: CASSLTGTANQPQHF. CDR3 bases: TGTGCCAGCAGCCTAACCGGGACAGCAAATCAGCCCCAGCATTTT. The full variable domain, its missing parts supplied by reference TRBV7-9 and TRBJ1-5, is DTGVSQNPRHKITKRGQNVTFRCDPISEHNRLYWYRQTLGQGPEFLTYFQNEAQLEKSRLLSDRFSAERPKGSFSTLEIQRTEQGDSAMYLCASSLTGTANQPQHFGDGTRLSIL.

CDR3 coding DNA: TGTGCCAGCAGCTTTAGTTTAGGGAGGAGCACTGAAGCTTTCTTT. It is translated as CASSFSLGRSTEAFF. The J gene is TRBJ1-1, the V gene TRBV5-5, with D hard to call. Trimming took off 2 bases at V and 4 bases at J, with 15 bases between the two ends. CDR3 length equals 15 residues. Germline V CDR1 and CDR2: SGHKS, YYEKEE (reference sequence).

The J gene is TRBJ1-2, the V gene TRBV19; D may be TRBD1 (5 bases). CDR3 length: 16 amino acids. V was trimmed by 4 bases and J by 0 bases, leaving 15 bases between them. Germline loops: CDR1 LNHDA, CDR2 SQIVND (reference sequence). The CDR3 here is CASSTPPGRTNYGYTF. The CDR3 nucleotides are TGTGCCAGTAGTACCCCCCCAGGGAGGACTAACTATGGCTACACCTTC.

The sample holds a few counts of this clone. The chain recombines TRBV27 with TRBJ2-7, with a tentative D call TRBD2 (7 bases). This CDR3 comprises 14 residues. Germline loops: CDR1 MNHEY, CDR2 SMNVEV (reference sequence). The V end lost 8 bases, the J end lost 5 bases, and 19 bases lay between the germline ends. CDR3 loop: CASGGGPLGHEQYF. The CDR3 nucleotides read TGTGCCAGCGGGGGGGGCCCCCTTGGCCACGAGCAGTACTTC.